These 17 T cell receptor beta chains share one sample of origin, sequenced in a study of T cells after yellow fever vaccination. From the 5' RACE reads, TCRdb called clonotypes with MiXCR, one entry per CDR3 protein. The top ten hold roughly an eighth of the sample, which has roughly 500,000 distinct CDR3 sequences, roughly 19% seen once. Sample: PBMCs, taken 15 days after the yellow fever booster vaccination. The receptor set was obtained from a man aged 25-45 years who received the YFV17D yellow fever vaccine.

Only a few counts were recorded for this clonotype. V is TRBV3-1 and J is TRBJ2-3; D not resolved. Per germline, CDR1 LGHDT and CDR2 YNNKEL (reference sequence). CDR3 length: 15 amino acids. V was trimmed by 5 bases and J by 0 bases, leaving 12 bases between them. DNA for the CDR3: TGTGCCAGCAGCAAAGTTCGGTCTAGCACAGATACGCAGTATTTT. It yields the protein CASSKVRSSTDTQYF.

This clonotype was seen ten or more times. This chain connects TRBV18 to TRBJ2-2; D call uncertain. The V end was cut by 3 bases, the J end by 4 bases, with 6 bases between. This CDR3 contains 13 residues. Per germline, CDR1 KGHSH and CDR2 LQKENI. Here the CDR3 DNA reads TGTGCCAGCTCACCTTCCGGCACCGGGGAGCTGTTTTTT. Translating it yields CASSPSGTGELFF.

This clonotype was recorded a few times. The chain couples TRBV12-3 or TRBV12-4 to TRBJ2-2; no reliable D call. The CDR3 extends over 14 amino acids. Trimming left V 2 bases short and J 6 bases short, with 10 bases between. The CDR3 bases are TGTGCCAGCAGTTTAACGACGGAATCCGGGGAGCTGTTTTTT. Encoded protein: CASSLTTESGELFF.

J is TRBJ2-2 and V is TRBV20-1; TRBD2 aligns across 8 bases. CDR3 size: 16 residues. Trimming at V came to 3 bases and at J to 4 bases, leaving 10 bases not matched to a gene. Per the germline V gene, CDR1 is DFQATT and CDR2 is SNEGSKA (reference sequence). As DNA, the CDR3 is TGCAGTGCTAGTGTAGCGGGAAGATCAAGCACCGGGGAGCTGTTTTTT. Its translation is CSASVAGRSSTGELFF.

This clonotype has a handful of counts. V usage is TRBV7-2 and J usage is TRBJ2-1, with 13 bases aligning to TRBD2. CDR1 is SGHTA, CDR2 FQGNSA, per germline. CDR3 length: 16 residues. The ends lost 5 bases at V and 6 bases at J; junction bases unmatched: 7. In nucleotides, the CDR3 is TGTGCCAGCAGCCCTACCGGGACTAGCGGGATCAATGAGCAGTTCTTC. This translates into CASSPTGTSGINEQFF.

The chain joins TRBV30 to TRBJ2-3, with a tentative D call TRBD1 (5 bases). The CDR3 contains 14 residues. Trimming pared 5 bases from V and 4 bases from J, leaving 16 bases between. CDR1 and CDR2 (germline): GTSNPN, SVGIG (reference sequence). Here the CDR3 DNA reads TGTGCCTGGGGGGCCGGTCCGGGCGCAGATACGCAGTATTTT. This gives the protein CAWGAGPGADTQYF.

The chain recombines TRBV4-3 with TRBJ2-5; TRBD2 agrees at 7 bases. J was trimmed by 4 bases and V by 4 bases; bases with no gene match: 15. The CDR3 length is 17 residues. Germline CDR1 reads LGHNA; CDR2 reads YSLEER. CDR3 amino acids: CASSRVEWGGSGETQYF. The DNA for the CDR3 is TGCGCCAGCAGCCGCGTAGAGTGGGGGGGTTCTGGAGAGACCCAGTACTTC.

This chain connects TRBV5-5 to TRBJ2-1; the match to TRBD1 covers 9 bases. With 3 bases clipped from V and 7 bases from J, the junction kept 5 bases outside the gene matches. CDR1 and CDR2 from the germline V gene are SGHKS and YYEKEE (reference sequence). There are 14 residues in the CDR3. Written as DNA, the CDR3 is TGTGCCAGCAGCTGGGGACAGGGTCGGAATGAGCAGTTCTTC. Translated, it gives CASSWGQGRNEQFF. The full variable domain, with the rest looked up from reference TRBV5-5 and TRBJ2-1, is DAGVTQSPTHLIKTRGQQVTLRCSPISGHKSVSWYQQVLGQGPQFIFQYYEKEERGRGNFPDRFSARQFPNYSSELNVNALLLGDSALYLCASSWGQGRNEQFFGPGTRLTVL.

The chain joins TRBV7-2 to TRBJ2-7; 8 positions agree with TRBD1. The CDR3 consists of 14 residues. With 5 bases clipped from V and 6 bases from J, the junction kept 9 bases outside the gene matches. The germline CDR1 and CDR2 sequences are SGHTA and FQGNSA. The CDR3 here is CASSPTGVIGEQYF. The DNA of the CDR3 is TGTGCCAGCAGCCCGACAGGGGTCATTGGCGAGCAGTACTTC.

This clonotype was observed a handful of times. V and J are TRBV5-6 and TRBJ2-1; TRBD1 agrees at 7 bases. V shed 5 bases and J 1 base; nucleotides not matched to a gene: 9. The CDR3 length is 16 residues. CDR1 and CDR2 from the germline V gene are SGHDT and YYEEEE. The chain's CDR3 is CASSSRQGESYNEQFF. CDR3 bases: TGTGCCAGCAGTTCGAGACAGGGAGAGTCCTACAATGAGCAGTTCTTC.

This chain connects TRBV20-1 to TRBJ2-3; 13 bases line up with TRBD2. The CDR3 totals 15 residues. Germline loops: CDR1 DFQATT, CDR2 SNEGSKA (reference sequence). The trim removed 6 bases at V and 4 bases at J, leaving 7 bases unmatched. As DNA, the CDR3 is TGCAGTGCGTCGCCGGGACTAGCGGGACCAGATACGCAGTATTTT. The encoded protein is CSASPGLAGPDTQYF.

The gene calls are TRBV20-1 and TRBJ2-1, with 10 bases that match TRBD2. V gave up 3 bases and J gave up 15 bases; unmatched junction bases: 5. This CDR3 spans 11 amino acids. CDR1 and CDR2 from the germline V gene are DFQATT and SNEGSKA (reference sequence). DNA of the CDR3: TGCAGTGCTAGTTTGGGACTAGCGCCGTTCTTC. Amino acid sequence: CSASLGLAPFF.

The gene calls are TRBV6-5 and TRBJ2-1, with 7 nucleotides matching TRBD2. With V trimmed by 8 bases and J by 0 bases, 7 bases remained unmatched. CDR1 is MNHEY, CDR2 SVGAGI, per germline. The CDR3 spans 15 residues. Here the CDR3 DNA reads TGTGCCAGCCGCCCGGGGGGAAGCTCCTACAATGAGCAGTTCTTC. Translated: CASRPGGSSYNEQFF.

The rearrangement uses TRBV29-1 and TRBJ2-7; 9 bases align to TRBD1. Germline values: CDR1 SQVTM, CDR2 ANQGSEA. The CDR3 has 13 residues. The trim removed 1 base at V and 3 bases at J, leaving 1 base unmatched. CDR3 sequence: CSVEGTGVYEQYF. The CDR3, as DNA: TGCAGCGTTGAAGGGACAGGGGTCTACGAGCAGTACTTC.

Only a few counts were recorded for this clonotype. The chain links TRBV7-3 to TRBJ2-1; 13 nucleotides line up with TRBD2. J was trimmed by 8 bases and V by 5 bases; bases with no gene match: 6. Germline CDR1 is SGHTA and CDR2 is FQGTGA. This CDR3 has 15 residues. The CDR3 reads CASSPGLAGMYEQFF. The CDR3 coding sequence is TGTGCCAGCAGCCCGGGACTAGCGGGAATGTATGAGCAGTTCTTC.

There are a few counts of this clonotype. The chain employs TRBV7-9 and TRBJ2-7; D ambiguous. The CDR3 contains 18 residues. Per germline, CDR1 SEHNR and CDR2 FQNEAQ (reference sequence). V was cut by 1 base and J by 4 bases, with 23 bases left in between. The CDR3 loop is CASSLVSYVDSLLYEQYF. In DNA, the CDR3 is TGTGCCAGCAGCTTAGTTTCGTATGTTGACTCGCTGTTGTACGAGCAGTACTTC.

The chain joins TRBV7-9 to TRBJ2-3; 8 positions agree with TRBD2. The CDR3 extends over 14 amino acids. The V and J ends lost 2 bases and 8 bases, in that order; junction bases with no gene match: 6. CDR1 and CDR2 (germline): SEHNR, FQNEAQ (reference sequence). The CDR3 reads CASSLQRERGTQYF. CDR3 nucleotides: TGTGCCAGCAGCTTACAGCGGGAGCGCGGTACGCAGTATTTT.